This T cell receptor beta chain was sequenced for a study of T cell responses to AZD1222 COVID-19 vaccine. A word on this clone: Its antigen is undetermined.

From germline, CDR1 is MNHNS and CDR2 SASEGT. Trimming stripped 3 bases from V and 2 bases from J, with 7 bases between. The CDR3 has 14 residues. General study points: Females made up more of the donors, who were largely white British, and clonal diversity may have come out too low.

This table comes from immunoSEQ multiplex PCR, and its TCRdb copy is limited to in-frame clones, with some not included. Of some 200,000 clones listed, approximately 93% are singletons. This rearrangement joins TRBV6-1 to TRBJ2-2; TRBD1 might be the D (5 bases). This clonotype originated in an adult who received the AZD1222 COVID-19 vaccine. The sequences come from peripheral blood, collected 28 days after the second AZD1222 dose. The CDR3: CASSEGHNTGELFF. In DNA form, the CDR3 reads TGTGCCAGCAGTGAGGGGCACAACACCGGGGAGCTGTTTTTT.